Listed below are T cell receptor beta chains from one sample, sequenced in a study of T cell repertoires in cytomegalovirus infection. The antigens of these receptors remain unknown. One entry per CDR3 protein, called by TCRdb with MiXCR from the reads. This sample has roughly 990,000 distinct CDR3 sequences; 25% to 40% occur once, and the top ten carry 13%. The starting material was cultured CD8+ T cells from PBMCs, obtained from culture after CMV antigen stimulation. The receptors shown here come from a human donor in good health (CMV status not recorded). Some clones in this sample may be carry-over from other donors' samples. CDR3s include the opening cysteine and the closing phenylalanine or tryptophan. A D gene is named only where the DNA matches it firmly. The size entry is marked missing in some rows and otherwise reads once, few, many or a size class.

>TRBJ2-3|-|-|TRBV11-2|15
CASSLGIAGTDTQYF
TGTGCCAGCAGCTTAGGGATCGCAGGGACAGATACGCAGTATTTT
>TRBJ1-3|-|-|TRBV2|14
CASSEPGFGNTIYF
TGTGCCAGCAGTGAACCAGGATTCGGAAACACCATATATTTT
>TRBJ2-2|-|-|TRBV10-3|13
CATWTGDTGELFF
TGTGCCACCTGGACTGGCGACACCGGGGAGCTGTTTTTT
>TRBJ1-4|many|-|TRBV7-9|13
CASSLAANEKLFF
TGTGCCAGCAGCTTAGCGGCTAATGAAAAACTGTTTTTT
>TRBJ1-5|-|-|TRBV4-1|17
CASSQDGPGEPNQPQHF
TGCGCCAGCAGCCAAGATGGCCCGGGCGAGCCCAATCAGCCCCAGCATTTT
>TRBJ2-7|few|-|TRBV7-8|13
CASSFPGYHEQYF
TGTGCCAGCAGCTTCCCAGGGTACCACGAGCAGTACTTC
>TRBJ2-7|few|-|TRBV7-9|15
CASRPTQGSVHEQYF
TGTGCCAGCAGACCAACACAGGGCTCGGTACACGAGCAGTACTTC
>TRBJ1-2|few|-|TRBV7-9|12
CASDGSNYGYTF
TGTGCCAGCGACGGCAGCAACTATGGCTACACCTTC
>TRBJ1-1|few|-|TRBV6-6|13
CASSDISVTEAFF
TGTGCCAGCAGTGATATTTCGGTCACTGAAGCTTTCTTT
>TRBJ1-2|-|TRBD1|TRBV6-5|15
CASTSRTGLNYGYTF
TGTGCCAGCACCTCTAGGACAGGGTTAAACTATGGCTACACCTTC
>TRBJ2-3|-|-|TRBV28|14
CASSPQGMKDTQYF
TGTGCCAGCAGTCCGCAGGGAATGAAGGATACGCAGTATTTT
>TRBJ1-4|few|TRBD1|TRBV6-5|14
CASSRRQGGEKLFF
TGTGCCAGCAGTCGAAGACAGGGTGGCGAAAAACTGTTTTTT
>TRBJ2-5|many|-|TRBV7-9|16
CASSLPRGAGEETQYF
TGTGCCAGCAGCCTCCCGCGTGGGGCAGGCGAAGAGACCCAGTACTTC
>TRBJ2-3|-|TRBD2|TRBV2|16
CVSRGLAGDLRDTQYF
TGTGTCAGCAGGGGACTAGCGGGGGATCTCAGGGATACGCAGTATTTT
>TRBJ1-4|-|-|TRBV6-5|17
CASSYDTSGGSDEKLFF
TGTGCCAGCAGTTACGATACATCAGGAGGGAGCGATGAAAAACTGTTTTTT
>TRBJ2-3|-|-|TRBV5-6|15
CASSLGPPVPPSQYF
TGTGCCAGCAGCTTAGGACCTCCCGTCCCACCCTCGCAGTATTTT
>TRBJ2-1|-|TRBD2|TRBV4-1|12
CASWGGVNEQFF
TGCGCCAGTTGGGGGGGGGTGAATGAGCAGTTCTTC
>TRBJ2-3|-|-|TRBV7-9|16
CASSPDSGFQADTQYF
TGTGCCAGCAGCCCCGATTCTGGGTTCCAAGCAGATACGCAGTATTTT
>TRBJ2-2|many|-|TRBV7-6|15
CASSLAIRDTGELFF
TGTGCCAGCAGCTTAGCAATCAGAGACACCGGGGAGCTGTTTTTT
>TRBJ2-2|-|TRBD2|TRBV7-9|17
CASSSPRAGERTGELFF
TGTGCCAGCAGCTCCCCCCGGGCGGGGGAACGTACCGGGGAGCTGTTTTTT
>TRBJ2-3|few|-|TRBV7-8|14
CASSLAHGGDTQYF
TGTGCCAGCAGCTTAGCCCACGGAGGGGATACGCAGTATTTT
>TRBJ1-1|few|-|TRBV6-2/TRBV6-3|16
CASSWRVDPPGTEAFF
TGTGCCAGCAGTTGGAGGGTGGATCCTCCGGGAACTGAAGCTTTCTTT
>TRBJ1-2|-|-|TRBV11-2|13
CASSLVTNYGYTF
TGTGCCAGCAGCTTAGTTACTAACTATGGCTACACCTTC
>TRBJ2-4|few|TRBD2|TRBV2|19
CASSERRGGYTLAKNIQYF
TGTGCCAGCAGTGAGCGCCGCGGGGGATATACTCTAGCCAAAAACATTCAGTACTTC
>TRBJ2-5|-|-|TRBV6-4|14
CASSDTDRQETQYF
TGTGCCAGCAGCGACACAGACAGGCAAGAGACCCAGTACTTC
>TRBJ2-2|many|-|TRBV7-8|19
CASSLAKFLGAGNTGELFF
TGTGCCAGCAGCTTAGCGAAATTTCTCGGAGCGGGGAACACCGGGGAGCTGTTTTTT
>TRBJ1-2|-|TRBD1|TRBV12-5|13
CARGLPDRGSYTF
TGTGCTAGGGGTTTGCCAGACAGGGGGAGCTACACCTTC
>TRBJ2-7|few|TRBD2|TRBV27|16
CASSFDFSGRTYEQYF
TGTGCCAGCAGCTTTGACTTTAGCGGGAGAACCTACGAGCAGTACTTC
>TRBJ2-2|few|-|TRBV10-3|15
CAIGWTQGDTGELFF
TGTGCCATCGGATGGACTCAGGGCGACACCGGGGAGCTGTTTTTT
>TRBJ2-1|few|TRBD1|TRBV7-6|15
CASSPPGQGNNEQFF
TGTGCCAGCAGCCCTCCGGGACAGGGCAACAATGAGCAGTTCTTC
>TRBJ1-2|-|-|TRBV28|15
CASIPPLGTDYGYTF
TGTGCCAGCATCCCACCCCTAGGGACGGATTATGGCTACACCTTC
>TRBJ1-6|-|TRBD1|TRBV27|13
CASRTGGVRALHF
TGTGCCAGCAGGACAGGGGGAGTCAGGGCCCTCCACTTT
>TRBJ1-5|-|-|TRBV27|15
CASSLLGYSNQPQHF
TGTGCCAGCAGTCTACTGGGCTATAGCAATCAGCCCCAGCATTTT
>TRBJ1-5|-|-|TRBV4-1|14
CASSQGRVDQPQHF
TGCGCCAGCAGCCAAGGCAGGGTCGATCAGCCCCAGCATTTT
>TRBJ2-3|-|-|TRBV10-1|16
CASSASELASTDTQYF
TGCGCCAGCAGTGCCTCCGAGTTGGCTAGCACAGATACGCAGTATTTT
>TRBJ1-4|-|-|TRBV2|16
CASFARGRPGDKKLFF
TGTGCCAGTTTCGCGAGAGGGAGGCCGGGGGATAAAAAACTGTTTTTT
>TRBJ2-7|few|-|TRBV10-1|13
CASSDGGPFEQYF
TGCGCCAGCAGTGATGGGGGGCCCTTCGAGCAGTACTTC
>TRBJ2-1|few|-|TRBV6-5|16
CASSYSKGARSYEQFF
TGTGCCAGCAGTTACTCGAAAGGGGCCAGGAGTTATGAGCAGTTCTTC
>TRBJ1-2|few|-|TRBV25-1|17
CASSEWFPPDPDYGYTF
TGTGCCAGCAGTGAATGGTTCCCGCCAGACCCTGACTATGGCTACACCTTC
>TRBJ1-1|-|-|TRBV13|17
CASSPYREKGMNTEAFF
TGTGCCAGCAGCCCTTACAGGGAGAAGGGAATGAACACTGAAGCTTTCTTT
>TRBJ1-1|-|-|TRBV19|15
CASSIDEGEDTEAFF
TGTGCCAGTAGTATAGATGAAGGAGAGGACACTGAAGCTTTCTTT
>TRBJ2-1|-|-|TRBV3-1|15
CASSQGPPGGNEQFF
TGTGCCAGCAGCCAAGGGCCCCCCGGAGGGAATGAGCAGTTCTTC
>TRBJ2-3|-|TRBD2|TRBV18|17
CVSSPPRQAGSTDTQYF
TGTGTCAGCTCACCACCCAGACAAGCGGGAAGCACAGATACGCAGTATTTT
>TRBJ1-4|many|-|TRBV7-8|15
CASSSTGTPLEKLFF
TGTGCCAGCAGCTCAACCGGGACTCCTTTGGAAAAACTGTTTTTT
>TRBJ2-7|-|-|TRBV19|13
CASSWDVSYEQYF
TGTGCCAGTAGTTGGGACGTCTCCTACGAGCAGTACTTC
>TRBJ2-5|few|TRBD1|TRBV2|14
CASTNSGGKETQYF
TGTGCCAGCACCAACTCAGGGGGCAAGGAGACCCAGTACTTC